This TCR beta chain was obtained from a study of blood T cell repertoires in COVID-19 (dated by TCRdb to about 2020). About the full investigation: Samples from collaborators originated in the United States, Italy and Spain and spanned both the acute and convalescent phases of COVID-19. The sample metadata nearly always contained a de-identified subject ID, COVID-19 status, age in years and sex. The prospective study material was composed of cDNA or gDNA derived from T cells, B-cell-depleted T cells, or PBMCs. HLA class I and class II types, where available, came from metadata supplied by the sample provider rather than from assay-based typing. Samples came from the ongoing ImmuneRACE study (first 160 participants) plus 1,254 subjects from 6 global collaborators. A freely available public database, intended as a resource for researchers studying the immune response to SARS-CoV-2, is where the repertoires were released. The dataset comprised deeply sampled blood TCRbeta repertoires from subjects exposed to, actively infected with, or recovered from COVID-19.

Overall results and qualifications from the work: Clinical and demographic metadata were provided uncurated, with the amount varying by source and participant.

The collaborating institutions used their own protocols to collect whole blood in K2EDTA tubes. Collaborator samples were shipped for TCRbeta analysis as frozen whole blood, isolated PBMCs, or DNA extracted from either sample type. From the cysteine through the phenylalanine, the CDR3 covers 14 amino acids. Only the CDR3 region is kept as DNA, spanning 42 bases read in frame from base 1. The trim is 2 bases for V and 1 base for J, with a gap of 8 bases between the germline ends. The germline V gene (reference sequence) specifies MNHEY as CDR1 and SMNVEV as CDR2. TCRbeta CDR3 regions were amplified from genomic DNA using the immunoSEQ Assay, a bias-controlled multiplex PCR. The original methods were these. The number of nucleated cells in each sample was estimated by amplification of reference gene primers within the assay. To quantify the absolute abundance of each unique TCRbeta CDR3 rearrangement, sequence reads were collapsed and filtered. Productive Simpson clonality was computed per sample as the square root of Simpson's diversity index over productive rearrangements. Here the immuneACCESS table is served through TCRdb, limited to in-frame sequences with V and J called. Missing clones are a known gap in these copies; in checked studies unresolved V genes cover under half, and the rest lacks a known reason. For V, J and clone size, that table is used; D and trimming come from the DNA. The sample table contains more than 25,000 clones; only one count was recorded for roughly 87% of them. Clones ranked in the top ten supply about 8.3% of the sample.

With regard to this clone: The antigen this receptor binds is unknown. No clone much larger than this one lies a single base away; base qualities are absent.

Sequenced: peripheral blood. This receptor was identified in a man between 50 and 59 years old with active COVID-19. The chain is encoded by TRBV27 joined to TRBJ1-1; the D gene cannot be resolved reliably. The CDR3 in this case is CASSLRGKNTEAFF. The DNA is TGTGCCAGCAGTTTACGCGGGAAGAACACTGAAGCTTTCTTT.